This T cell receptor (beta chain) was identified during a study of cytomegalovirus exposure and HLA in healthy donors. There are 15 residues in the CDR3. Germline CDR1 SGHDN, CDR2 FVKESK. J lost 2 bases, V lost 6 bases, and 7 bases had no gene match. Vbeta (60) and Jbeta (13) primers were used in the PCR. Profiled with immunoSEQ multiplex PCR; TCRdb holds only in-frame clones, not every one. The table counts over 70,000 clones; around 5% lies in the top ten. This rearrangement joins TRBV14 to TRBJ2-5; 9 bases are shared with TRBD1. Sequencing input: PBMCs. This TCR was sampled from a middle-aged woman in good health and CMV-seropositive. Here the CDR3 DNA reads TGTGCCAGCAGATCCGGGACAGGGTGGCAAGAGACCCAGTACTTC. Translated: CASRSGTGWQETQYF. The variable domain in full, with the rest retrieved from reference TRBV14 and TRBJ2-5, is EAGVTQFPSHSVIEKGQTVTLRCDPISGHDNLYWYRRVMGKEIKFLLHFVKESKQDESGMPNNRFLAERTGGTYSTLKVQPAELEDSGVYFCASRSGTGWQETQYFGPGTRLLVL.